The TCR beta chain under discussion was sequenced for a study of shared clonotypes between healthy human individuals. Study details: Those who served as donors were a couple of women and a few men between the ages of 18 and 49.

V gave up 2 bases and J gave up 4 bases, with 6 bases separating them. The germline V gene has CDR1 WNHNN and CDR2 SYGVQD (reference sequence). The CDR3 totals 13 residues. Findings of the study overall: With a handful of donors compared, about 5% of naive CD4 clonotypes were shared. Researchers sampled only blood; tissue repertoires likely differ. Larger estimated richness was generally recorded for naive subsets relative to memory subsets.

Naive CD8 cells comprised CD45RO-negative, CCR7-positively selected cells, excluding terminally differentiated effector memory CD45RA+ cells. The repertoire was sequenced with immunoSEQ multiplex PCR; TCRdb's copy has only in-frame clones and lacks some. The table records around 2,000,000 clones, more than 85% of them present only once. As concerns this clone: Its antigen is not known.

The source material was naive CD8+ T cells from PBMCs. The rearrangement uses TRBV10-1 and TRBJ2-1, with no clear D. The origin of this receptor is a man between 18 and 29 years old in good health. Some clones in this sample may be carry-over from other donors' samples. The CDR3 protein is CASSEVRYNEQFF. The CDR3 DNA reads TGCGCCAGCAGTGAGGTCCGATACAATGAGCAGTTCTTC.